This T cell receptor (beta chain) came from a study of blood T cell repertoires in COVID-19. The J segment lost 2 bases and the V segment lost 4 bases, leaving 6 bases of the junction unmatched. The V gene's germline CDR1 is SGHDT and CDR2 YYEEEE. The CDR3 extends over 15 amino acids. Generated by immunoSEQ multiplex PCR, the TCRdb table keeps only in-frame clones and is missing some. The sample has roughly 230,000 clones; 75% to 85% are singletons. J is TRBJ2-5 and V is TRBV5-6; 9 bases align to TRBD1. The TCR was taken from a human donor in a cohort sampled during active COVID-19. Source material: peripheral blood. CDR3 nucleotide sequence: TGTGCCAGCAGCCTACAGGGGGCTTTGCAAGAGACCCAGTACTTC. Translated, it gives CASSLQGALQETQYF.